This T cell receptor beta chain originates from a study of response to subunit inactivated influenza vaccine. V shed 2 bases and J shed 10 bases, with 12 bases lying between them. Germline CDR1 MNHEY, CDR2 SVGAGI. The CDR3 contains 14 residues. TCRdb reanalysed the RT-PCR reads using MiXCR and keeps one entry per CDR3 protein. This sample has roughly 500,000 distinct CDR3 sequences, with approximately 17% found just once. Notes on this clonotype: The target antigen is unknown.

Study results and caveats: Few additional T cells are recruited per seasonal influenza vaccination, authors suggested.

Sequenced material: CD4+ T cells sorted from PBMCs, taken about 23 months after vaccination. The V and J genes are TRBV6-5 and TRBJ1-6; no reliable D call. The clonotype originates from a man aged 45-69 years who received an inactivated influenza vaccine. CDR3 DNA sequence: TGTGCCAGCAGTTACGTACAGTATGGATCACCCCTCCACTTT. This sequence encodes CASSYVQYGSPLHF.